This T cell receptor beta chain comes out of a study of blood T cell repertoires in COVID-19 (dated by TCRdb to about 2020). As for the study more broadly: Samples from collaborators originated in the United States, Italy and Spain and spanned both the acute and convalescent phases of COVID-19. The prospective study material was composed of cDNA or gDNA derived from T cells, B-cell-depleted T cells, or PBMCs. The dataset comprised deeply sampled blood TCRbeta repertoires from subjects exposed to, actively infected with, or recovered from COVID-19. The repertoires were released in a freely available public database intended as a resource for research on the immune response to SARS-CoV-2. The samples were drawn from two sources: the first 160 participants of the ongoing ImmuneRACE study, and approximately 1,300 subjects contributed by 6 global collaborators. Sample metadata almost always included a de-identified subject ID, COVID-19 status, age in years and sex. HLA class I and class II types, where available, came from metadata supplied by the sample provider rather than from assay-based typing. Points the paper makes about the study in general: The amount of clinical and demographic metadata varied by source and participant and was provided uncurated.

With respect to this clone: No cognate antigen has been identified for it. Base qualities were left out, and no much larger clone turns up one base away.

Whole blood was collected in K2EDTA tubes by collaborating institutions according to the institutions' own protocols. Collaborator samples were shipped for TCRbeta analysis as frozen whole blood, isolated PBMCs, or DNA extracted from either sample type. TCRbeta CDR3 regions were amplified from genomic DNA by means of the immunoSEQ Assay, a bias-controlled multiplex PCR. Processing in the source paper ran as follows. The number of nucleated cells in each sample was estimated from the amplification of reference gene primers within the assay. To quantify the absolute abundance of each unique TCRbeta CDR3 rearrangement, sequence reads were collapsed and filtered. For each sample, productive Simpson clonality was calculated as the square root of Simpson's diversity index over productive rearrangements. What TCRdb holds here is the immuneACCESS table cut down to in-frame rearrangements. Part of the clones is not present; checked against another copy, under half of the missing clones reflect an unresolved V gene, and the others are unexplained. That table is the source of V, J and clone size, and D and trimming were worked out from the DNA. The sample table lists 150,000 to 190,000 clones, 76% of them with a count of one. Roughly 3.6% of the sample is taken by the ten largest.

This receptor was obtained from an elderly woman with acute or convalescent COVID-19. Sequenced: peripheral blood.

CDR3 sequence: CASSQAYRYRRFF. At the DNA level, the sequence is TGTGCCAGCAGCCAAGCTTACCGGTACAGGAGGTTTTTT. The rearranged segments are TRBV14 and TRBJ1-4; the best D guess is TRBD1, with 5 bases matching. For CDR1 and CDR2, the germline V gene lists SGHDN and FVKESK. Deletion took 1 base off V and 16 bases off J, with a span of 16 bases between the germline ends. Counted from cysteine to phenylalanine, this CDR3 has 13 amino acids. The only DNA kept is the CDR3, 39 bases in frame from the first base.